This TCR beta chain was retrieved from a study of T cells in Graves' hyperthyroidism and ophthalmopathy. Study context: The blood sample was taken at first diagnosis, before treatment began.

The CDR3 has 16 amino acids. J lost 8 bases, V lost 7 bases, and 14 bases had no gene match. CDR1 is MNHNS and CDR2 is SASEGT in the germline V gene. Criteria for exclusion of patients were uncontrolled infection, other autoimmune disease, pregnancy or lactation. Orbital computed tomography, thyroid ultrasound, serum thyroxine and TRAb, and clinical symptoms together informed the diagnoses. The PBMCs studied were ones that came from 10 ml fresh peripheral blood. This clonotype has ten or more counts. Amplification of TCR beta CDR3 regions was performed using RNA transcripts as template. The HTBI primer set served for first-round RT-PCR of the TCR CDR3. One entry per CDR3 protein results from TCRdb running MiXCR on the multiplex PCR reads. The top ten clones hold roughly 25% of a sample with about 350,000 distinct CDR3 sequences, 11% to 15% of them seen once.

This TCR derives from a woman aged 25 to 39 with Graves' hyperthyroidism. The sequenced sample was blood. The gene calls are TRBV6-1 and TRBJ2-1; 10 bases map to TRBD2. CDR3 amino acids: CASIPQGTSVRDEQFF. The CDR3 DNA reads as TGTGCCAGCATCCCCCAGGGGACTAGCGTTAGGGATGAGCAGTTCTTC.